The 7 T cell receptor beta chains in this list originate from one sample, sequenced in a study of cytomegalovirus exposure and HLA in healthy donors. The study ran its PCR with 60 Vbeta and 13 Jbeta primers. The protocol was immunoSEQ multiplex PCR, while the TCRdb copy is restricted to in-frame clones and leaves out a portion. The table lists roughly 77,000 clones, about 68% of them singletons. The source material was PBMCs. The receptors shown here come from a woman between 45 and 65 years old in good health and CMV-seropositive.

This chain connects TRBV18 to TRBJ2-3, with 8 positions matching TRBD1. V lost 1 base to trimming and J lost 3 bases; unmatched junction nucleotides: 3. Germline-derived CDR1 and CDR2 are KGHSH and LQKENI. CDR3 length equals 15 residues. The chain's CDR3 is CASSPQDRVTDTQYF. For the CDR3, the DNA is TGTGCCAGCTCACCACAGGACAGGGTTACAGATACGCAGTATTTT. Looking up the rest from reference TRBV18 and TRBJ2-3 gives the full variable domain: NAGVMQNPRHLVRRRGQEARLRCSPMKGHSHVYWYRQLPEEGLKFMVYLQKENIIDESGMPKERFSAEFPKEGPSILRIQQVVRGDSAAYFCASSPQDRVTDTQYFGPGTRLTVL.

This clone turned up a few times. The rearrangement uses TRBV5-4 and TRBJ2-5, with 9 bases aligning to TRBD2. V trimming: 0 bases; J trimming: 2 bases; junction bases outside the gene matches: 8. Germline lookup yields CDR1 SGHNT and CDR2 YYREEE (reference sequence). This CDR3 comprises 17 residues. This CDR3 is CASSLGAGGPSQETQYF. CDR3 coding DNA: TGTGCCAGCAGCTTGGGAGCGGGGGGACCTTCTCAAGAGACCCAGTACTTC. The whole variable domain, filled in from reference TRBV5-4 and TRBJ2-5, reads ETGVTQSPTHLIKTRGQQVTLRCSSQSGHNTVSWYQQALGQGPQFIFQYYREEENGRGNFPPRFSGLQFPNYSSELNVNALELDDSALYLCASSLGAGGPSQETQYFGPGTRLLVL.

J is TRBJ1-1 and V is TRBV4-2; D is perhaps TRBD1 (5 bases). V shed 0 bases and J shed 5 bases, with 16 bases lying between them. This CDR3 is built from 16 residues. Looked up from germline, CDR1 is LGHNA and CDR2 is YNFKEQ. The CDR3 loop reads CASSQEEYGGRTEAFF. For the CDR3, the DNA is TGTGCCAGCAGCCAAGAGGAGTACGGGGGAAGGACTGAAGCTTTCTTT.

V and J are TRBV10-3 and TRBJ1-2; D is unresolved. Trimming pared 7 bases from V and 8 bases from J, leaving 17 bases between. This CDR3 comprises 13 residues. Looked up from germline, CDR1 is ENHRY and CDR2 is SYGVKD. CDR3 sequence: CAITSSVPGGYTF. CDR3 DNA: TGTGCCATCACCTCCTCCGTCCCGGGGGGCTACACCTTC.

This chain links TRBV6-6 with TRBJ2-2, with a possible D match to TRBD1 (5 bases). Trimming left V 8 bases short and J 7 bases short, with 14 bases between. Germline CDR1 reads MNHNY; CDR2 reads SVGAGI (reference sequence). There are 13 residues in the CDR3. CDR3 residues: CASGARAHGELFF. The CDR3 coding sequence is TGTGCCAGCGGGGCTCGGGCTCACGGGGAGCTGTTTTTT.

Only a few counts were recorded for this clone. The J gene is TRBJ2-7, the V gene TRBV28; TRBD1 agrees at 7 bases. The CDR3 has 14 residues. Germline V CDR1 and CDR2: MDHEN, SYDVKM. Trimming removed 2 bases from V and 4 bases from J; junction bases left unmatched: 5. The CDR3 sequence is CASSLKDRIYEQYV. CDR3 nucleotides: TGTGCCAGCAGTTTAAAGGACAGGATTTACGAGCAGTACGTC.

The genes are TRBV30 and TRBJ1-3; 8 nucleotides line up with TRBD1. The CDR3 runs 13 residues. V was clipped by 7 bases and J by 1 base; unmatched bases: 3. The germline V gene has CDR1 GTSNPN and CDR2 SVGIG (reference sequence). The CDR3 loop reads CAFHRGSGNTIYF. In nucleotides, the CDR3 is TGTGCCTTCCACAGGGGGTCTGGAAACACCATATATTTT.